This is a list of T cell receptor beta chains from one sample in a study of cytomegalovirus exposure and HLA in healthy donors. Repertoires were generated with immunoSEQ multiplex PCR, while TCRdb's copy carries only in-frame clones and drops some. This table has fewer than 200,000 clones, roughly nine tenths appearing once. The sequenced sample consisted of PBMCs. These receptors all come from a woman aged 25 to 39 in good health and CMV-seronegative. CDR3s include the opening cysteine and the closing phenylalanine or tryptophan. D genes are given only for firm matches. Clone size appears in some rows only: once, few, many, or a class for an expanded clone.

TRBV6-6,-,TRBJ2-3,-,TGTGCCAGCAGTTACTTTGGAGCGACAGATACGCAGTATTTT,CASSYFGATDTQYF
TRBV25-1,-,TRBJ1-1,-,TGTGCCAGCAGTGATTGGGGCCCCCGGGACACTGAAGCTTTCTTT,CASSDWGPRDTEAFF
TRBV11-2,-,TRBJ2-1,-,TGTGCCAGCAGCTTAGCTTTGCAGGTGAATGAGCAGTTCTTC,CASSLALQVNEQFF
TRBV7-3,-,TRBJ2-1,-,TGTGCCAGCAGCTTATTAGGGGAGGTTAGCGACTACAATGAGCAGTTCTTC,CASSLLGEVSDYNEQFF
TRBV29-1,TRBD2,TRBJ2-3,-,TGCAGCGCTCCGGGACTAGTTGGAGCGCAGTATTTT,CSAPGLVGAQYF
TRBV19,-,TRBJ2-2,-,TGTGCCAGTAGTATCGGACAGTTGAACACCGGGGAGCTGTTTTTT,CASSIGQLNTGELFF
TRBV5-1,-,TRBJ2-1,-,TGCGCCAGCAGCTTTGGACGAGGGTGGAATGAGCAGTTCTTC,CASSFGRGWNEQFF
TRBV19,-,TRBJ1-4,-,TGTGCCAGTAGTTTCATTAACAGGGACGGTGGACTGTTTTTT,CASSFINRDGGLFF
TRBV2,-,TRBJ2-6,-,TGTGCCAGCAGTGACCCCGGGGTTGGGGCCAACGTCCTGACTTTC,CASSDPGVGANVLTF
TRBV5-1,TRBD2,TRBJ2-7,-,TGCGCCAGCAGCTTGGAAGGGAGGGCCTTCAACGAGCAGTACTTC,CASSLEGRAFNEQYF
TRBV29-1,-,TRBJ2-3,-,TGCAGCGTTGAAGATCCAGACTCCGATCCAAGTTCCCTCACAGATACGCAGTATTTT,CSVEDPDSDPSSLTDTQYF
TRBV9,TRBD1,TRBJ2-7,-,TGTGCCAGCAGCGTAGACAGGGGATACGAGCAGTACTTC,CASSVDRGYEQYF
TRBV6-5,-,TRBJ2-2,-,TGTGCCAGCAGTTACTCGGCGAGGACCGGGGAGCTGTTTTTT,CASSYSARTGELFF
TRBV29-1,-,TRBJ1-4,-,TGCAGCGTTGAGGCAGGCTTTGGAAAACTGTTTTTT,CSVEAGFGKLFF
TRBV9,-,TRBJ2-5,-,TGTGCCAGCAGCGCAGGGAAACGAGAGACCCAGTACTTC,CASSAGKRETQYF
TRBV5-4,TRBD1,TRBJ1-4,-,TGTGCCAGCAGTCAGAGGACAGGGGCAAATGAAAAACTGTTTTTT,CASSQRTGANEKLFF
TRBV28,-,TRBJ1-5,-,TGTGCCAGCAGTTTATACTTATCGGGGGAGTGGCCCCAGCATTTT,CASSLYLSGEWPQHF
TRBV12-5,-,TRBJ2-1,-,TGTGCTAGTGGTTTCCCCCAGAGCTCCTACAATGAGCAGTTCTTC,CASGFPQSSYNEQFF
TRBV6-5,-,TRBJ2-5,-,TGTGCCAGCAGTTACTACGGGAGAACTGAGACCCAGTACTTC,CASSYYGRTETQYF
TRBV10-3,-,TRBJ2-1,-,TGTGCCATCGGATGGAGGGATGAGCAGTTCTTC,CAIGWRDEQFF
TRBV30,TRBD1,TRBJ1-3,-,TGTGCCTGGAGTGAGACAGGGAGTGGAAACACCATATATTTT,CAWSETGSGNTIYF
TRBV10-3,TRBD1,TRBJ2-3,few,TGTGCCATCAGCGTCGAACCGGGACAGGGGTCAGATACGCAGTATTTT,CAISVEPGQGSDTQYF
TRBV28,-,TRBJ1-1,-,TGTGCCAGCAGACGAGATCAGGGGCTTGAAGCTTTCTTT,CASRRDQGLEAFF
TRBV7-9,TRBD1,TRBJ1-4,few,TGTGCCAGCACCCAGGGGGCTGTAGATGAAAAACTGTTTTTT,CASTQGAVDEKLFF
TRBV2,TRBD1,TRBJ1-6,few,TGTGCCAGAAGACCGGGACAGAGCTCCTATAATTCACCCCTCCACTTT,CARRPGQSSYNSPLHF
TRBV28,-,TRBJ1-4,few,TGTGCCAGCAGCTCCCACGGGGTGAATAATGAAAAACTGTTTTTT,CASSSHGVNNEKLFF
TRBV6-5,TRBD1,TRBJ1-2,-,TGTGCCAGCAGTTACCCGGGACAGTCGGGCTACACCTTC,CASSYPGQSGYTF
TRBV4-2,-,TRBJ1-5,few,TGTGCCAGCAGCCAAGATCGCCTTAATCGGCCCCAGCATTTT,CASSQDRLNRPQHF
TRBV7-9,-,TRBJ2-7,-,TGTGCCAGCAGCTTAGCTAGCGGACTTTGGGAGCAGTACTTC,CASSLASGLWEQYF
TRBV6-4,TRBD1,TRBJ2-1,-,TGTGCCAGCAGTGAGACAGGGAGCAATGAGCAGTTCTTC,CASSETGSNEQFF
TRBV27,TRBD1,TRBJ2-1,-,TGTGCCAGCAGTGACGACAGGGGGTCCTACAATGAGCAGTTCTTC,CASSDDRGSYNEQFF
TRBV6-5,-,TRBJ2-7,-,TGTGCCAGCAGTTACTCGAAGGTAAACTCCTACGAGCAGTACTTC,CASSYSKVNSYEQYF
TRBV4-3,-,TRBJ2-1,-,TGCGCCAGCAGCCAAGGAGCGGGTTCCTACAATGAGCAGTTCTTC,CASSQGAGSYNEQFF
TRBV27,-,TRBJ1-6,-,TGTGCCAGCAGTTCACCCGATTTCGGTTCACCCCTCCACTTT,CASSSPDFGSPLHF
TRBV7-6,TRBD1,TRBJ1-6,-,TGTGCCAGCAGCGCTAACAGGGGGCTGTCACCCCTCCACTTT,CASSANRGLSPLHF
TRBV5-6,-,TRBJ2-1,-,TGTGCCAGCAGCCAAACAGGGAATGAGCAGTTCTTC,CASSQTGNEQFF
TRBV6-5,TRBD1,TRBJ2-7,-,TGTGCCAGCAGTGGGACAGGTGAATTCGAGCAGTACTTC,CASSGTGEFEQYF
TRBV21-1,-,TRBJ1-5,-,TGTGCCAGTCAGATGGGGGCCTCGGGAACCAATCAGCCCCAGCATTTT,CASQMGASGTNQPQHF
TRBV19,TRBD2,TRBJ2-5,-,TGTGCCAGTAGTTTGGGCGGGGGGCAAGAGACCCAGTACTTC,CASSLGGGQETQYF
TRBV28,-,TRBJ2-1,-,TGTGCCAGCAGTTCGACCCCTGGACGGGTTAGCTCCTACAATGAGCAGTTCTTC,CASSSTPGRVSSYNEQFF
TRBV27,-,TRBJ2-1,once,TGTGCCAGCAGTATAGGGACCGGATACAATGAGCAGTTCTTC,CASSIGTGYNEQFF
TRBV7-2,TRBD1,TRBJ1-2,-,TGTGCCAGCAGCTCCAGGGACAGTTATGGCTACACCTTC,CASSSRDSYGYTF
TRBV7-9,-,TRBJ2-7,-,TGTGCCAGCAGCCCGGTTCTAAGATCCTACGAGCAGTACTTC,CASSPVLRSYEQYF
TRBV20-1,TRBD2,TRBJ2-3,-,TGCAGTGCAATAGCGGGCAATACGCAGTATTTT,CSAIAGNTQYF
TRBV9,TRBD1,TRBJ1-2,-,TGTGCCAGCAGCGCGGGAACAGGGGGACTGTTCTATGGCTACACCTTC,CASSAGTGGLFYGYTF
TRBV7-9,TRBD1,TRBJ2-3,-,TGTGCCAGCAGCGCAACAGGGGGCTCTGTCACAGATACGCAGTATTTT,CASSATGGSVTDTQYF
TRBV28,-,TRBJ1-2,-,TGTGCCGCGTACCGGGACACTAACTATGGCTACACCTTC,CAAYRDTNYGYTF
TRBV29-1,-,TRBJ1-1,-,TGCAGCGTTGAGCACATCGGGACCGATCTTGAAGCTTTCTTT,CSVEHIGTDLEAFF
TRBV27,TRBD1,TRBJ1-5,few,TGTGCCAGCAGTATACAGGGGGCGCTTCATCAGCCCCAGCATTTT,CASSIQGALHQPQHF
TRBV5-1,-,TRBJ1-1,-,TGCGCCAGCAGCTTGTCCGGAGGGGGTTATGGCACTGAAGCTTTCTTT,CASSLSGGGYGTEAFF
TRBV6-4,-,TRBJ2-2,many,TGTGCCAGCAGGCAGAGTGGGGACACCGGGGAGCTGTTTTTT,CASRQSGDTGELFF
TRBV5-1,TRBD2,TRBJ2-7,-,TGCGCCAGCAGCTCCGTAGCGGGAGGGAAGTCCTACGAGCAGTACTTC,CASSSVAGGKSYEQYF
TRBV19,-,TRBJ2-7,-,TGTGCCAGTAGTATCTCCGGCTACGAGCAGTACTTC,CASSISGYEQYF
TRBV5-6,TRBD1,TRBJ1-2,-,TGTGCCAGCAGCGACAGGGATGACTATGGCTACACCTTC,CASSDRDDYGYTF
TRBV19,-,TRBJ2-7,-,TGTGCCAGTAGTATAGATCACTACGAGCAGTACTTC,CASSIDHYEQYF